This entry is about one TCR delta chain. Antigen specificity is unknown. The TCRdb protein comes from a much larger clone and disagrees with this DNA's translation at residue 11, likely due to a read error; the protein given here is derived from the DNA. These data are taken from a study of γδ T cells in repeated Plasmodium falciparum infection. About the research overall: Over roughly 600 days, donors received four mosquito-bite P. falciparum NF54 infections. Timepoints: baseline, immediately before selected infections, and 21 days after every infection. Malian repertoires were sampled cross-sectionally without transmission and longitudinally through febrile malaria.

General observations from the study: Vgamma9/Vdelta2+ repertoires stayed stably polyclonal over time and infection.

Bulk repertoires came from Vgamma9/Vdelta2+ or Vdelta2-negative gammadelta T cells flow-sorted from PBMC. TCRdb called clones anew from the multiplex PCR reads with CATT. The profile shows around 50,000 delta-chain clones, approximately 1.7% of them singletons. The length of the CDR3 is 19 residues. Trimming left V 8 bases short and J 5 bases short, with 33 bases between. Germline values: CDR1 TSWWSYY, CDR2 QGS. The source is a pool of human donors (malaria-infected and uninfected, not separated). Sequenced sample: gamma-delta T cells from blood. The rearrangement joins TRDV1 to TRDJ1; possibly TRDD3 for D (5 bases). TCRdb lists no J gene, so it was determined here by aligning the DNA to germline. CDR3: CALKFYRTVLEARTDKLIF. The CDR3 coding sequence is TGTGCTCTTAAATTCTACCGAACGGTACTGGAGGCCCGCACGGATAAACTCATCTTT.